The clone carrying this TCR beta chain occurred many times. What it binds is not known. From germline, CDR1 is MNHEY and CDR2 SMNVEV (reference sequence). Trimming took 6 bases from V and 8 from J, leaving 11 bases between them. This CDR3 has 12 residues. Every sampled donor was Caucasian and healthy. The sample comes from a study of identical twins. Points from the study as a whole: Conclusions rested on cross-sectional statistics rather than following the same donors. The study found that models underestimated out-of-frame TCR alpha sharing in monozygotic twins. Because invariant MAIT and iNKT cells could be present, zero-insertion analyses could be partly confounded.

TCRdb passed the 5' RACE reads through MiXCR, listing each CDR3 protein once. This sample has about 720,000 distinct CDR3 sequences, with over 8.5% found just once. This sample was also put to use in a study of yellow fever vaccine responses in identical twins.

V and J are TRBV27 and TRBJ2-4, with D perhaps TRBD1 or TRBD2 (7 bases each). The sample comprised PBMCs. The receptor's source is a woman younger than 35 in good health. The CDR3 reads CASSSGGDIQYF. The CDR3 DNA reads TGTGCCAGCAGCTCAGGGGGGGACATTCAGTACTTC.